This passage covers 25 T cell receptor beta chains from one sample sequenced in a study of cytomegalovirus exposure and HLA in healthy donors. The PCR employed 60 Vbeta primers together with 13 Jbeta primers. Only in-frame clones appear in the TCRdb table, and some are missing; sequencing was by immunoSEQ multiplex PCR. The sample yields some 130,000 clones, more than 70% seen once. The specimen was PBMCs. These receptors were taken from a man aged 50 to 60 in good health and CMV-seropositive.

The V call is TRBV5-6, the J call TRBJ1-3; D possibly corresponds to TRBD1 (6 bases). The CDR3 is made up of 14 amino acids. CDR1 and CDR2 (germline): SGHDT, YYEEEE. V lost 4 bases to trimming and J lost 4 bases, with 12 bases between them. DNA for the CDR3: TGTGCCAGCAGCCTGGGGACACTCGGAAACACCATATATTTT. It translates to CASSLGTLGNTIYF. Variable domain in full (rest from reference TRBV5-6 and TRBJ1-3): DAGVTQSPTHLIKTRGQQVTLRCSPKSGHDTVSWYQQALGQGPQFIFQYYEEEERQRGNFPDRFSGHQFPNYSSELNVNALLLGDSALYLCASSLGTLGNTIYFGEGSWLTVV.

The chain carries TRBV6-6 and TRBJ2-7; TRBD1 matches at 9 bases. The CDR3 has 14 amino acids. The V segment lost 6 bases and the J segment 2 bases; nucleotides outside the gene matches: 5. Germline-derived CDR1 and CDR2 are MNHNY and SVGAGI (reference sequence). The CDR3 bases are TGTGCCAGCAGACAGGGGGCCCCTACCTACGAGCAGTACTTC. Encoded protein: CASRQGAPTYEQYF.

The V and J genes are TRBV5-6 and TRBJ2-7; 9 bases are a match to TRBD1. Germline CDR1 is SGHDT and CDR2 is YYEEEE. The trim removed 4 bases at V and 7 bases at J, leaving 9 bases unmatched. The length of the CDR3 is 14 residues. This CDR3 is CASSPGQGTREQYF. CDR3 nucleotide sequence: TGTGCCAGCAGCCCCGGACAGGGGACTCGGGAGCAGTACTTC.

There are many counts of this clone. J is TRBJ1-1 and V is TRBV2, with 11 bases identical to TRBD1. Germline lookup yields CDR1 SNHLY and CDR2 FYNNEI. The CDR3 runs to 14 residues. The J segment lost 8 bases and the V segment lost 2 bases, leaving 4 bases of the junction unmatched. CDR3 coding DNA: TGTGCCAGCAGTGAACGGGACAGGGGGGCCGAAGCTTTCTTT. Encoded protein: CASSERDRGAEAFF.

The genes are TRBV7-6 and TRBJ1-1; TRBD1 agrees at 8 bases. J lost 4 bases, V lost 6 bases, and 7 bases had no gene match. This CDR3 has 14 amino acids. Germline V lookup: CDR1 SGHVS, CDR2 FNYEAQ. DNA for the CDR3: TGTGCCAGCAGACCTGGACAGGGCGGCACTGAAGCTTTCTTT. Translated, it gives CASRPGQGGTEAFF.

In its sample, this clone was seen once. V usage is TRBV25-1 and J usage is TRBJ2-5, with unresolved D. This CDR3 is built from 15 residues. The V and J ends lost 0 bases and 2 bases respectively, with 10 bases between them. Germline-derived CDR1 and CDR2 are MGHDK and SYGVNS. As DNA, the CDR3 is TGTGCCAGCAGTGAATATGGAAACGGGCAAGAGACCCAGTACTTC. Its protein product is CASSEYGNGQETQYF.

The rearrangement joins TRBV19 to TRBJ1-2, with 11 bases identical to TRBD1. The trim removed 2 bases at V and 4 bases at J, leaving 3 bases unmatched. Germline CDR1 is LNHDA and CDR2 is SQIVND (reference sequence). CDR3 length: 15 residues. In DNA, the CDR3 is TGTGCCAGTAGTATAAGCGGGACAGGGGGCTATGGCTACACCTTC. It encodes CASSISGTGGYGYTF.

This sequence joins TRBV18 and TRBJ2-5, with 7 bases lining up with TRBD1. The CDR3 is 13 residues long. V lost 6 bases and J lost 2; bases outside the gene matches: 3. From germline, CDR1 is KGHSH and CDR2 LQKENI. CDR3 in DNA: TGTGCCAGCTCTTTGGGACAGCAAGAGACCCAGTACTTC. Translated: CASSLGQQETQYF.

This chain connects TRBV11-3 to TRBJ2-1; the match to TRBD2 covers 10 bases. V shed 4 bases and J 3 bases; nucleotides not matched to a gene: 9. The CDR3 covers 17 residues. Per germline, CDR1 SGHNT and CDR2 YENEEA. CDR3 region: CASSSGGSGRIYNEQFF. The CDR3 DNA sequence: TGTGCCAGCAGCTCGGGGGGTAGCGGGAGGATCTACAATGAGCAGTTCTTC.

This chain uses TRBV6-1 with TRBJ2-5, with 8 positions matching TRBD2. The V gene end was trimmed by 6 bases and the J gene end by 7 bases; junction bases not matched to a gene: 10. The CDR3 spans 14 residues. Germline V lookup: CDR1 MNHNS, CDR2 SASEGT. The chain's CDR3 is CASSAGGAKGTQYF. For the CDR3, the DNA is TGTGCCAGCAGCGCCGGGGGGGCCAAGGGGACCCAGTACTTC.

The chain couples TRBV11-2 to TRBJ2-1; 8 bases agree with TRBD2. Germline V CDR1 and CDR2: SGHAT, FQNNGV. This CDR3 is 14 amino acids long. The trim removed 5 bases at V and 6 bases at J, leaving 6 bases unmatched. Here the CDR3 reads CASSKREWLNEQFF. CDR3 nucleotides: TGTGCCAGCAGCAAGCGGGAGTGGCTCAATGAGCAGTTCTTC. Filled out from reference TRBV11-2 and TRBJ2-1, the complete variable domain reads EAGVAQSPRYKIIEKRQSVAFWCNPISGHATLYWYQQILGQGPKLLIQFQNNGVVDDSQLPKDRFSAERLKGVDSTLKIQPAKLEDSAVYLCASSKREWLNEQFFGPGTRLTVL.

The chain combines TRBV27 with TRBJ1-1, with a tentative D call TRBD1 (6 bases). Trimming took off 2 bases at V and 7 bases at J, with 14 bases between the two ends. From germline, CDR1 is MNHEY and CDR2 SMNVEV (reference sequence). This CDR3 is 14 amino acids long. CDR3 DNA: TGTGCCAGCAGTTTAGCAAGGACAGTAAATGAAGCTTTCTTT. Its translation is CASSLARTVNEAFF.

This clone occurred a few times. The J gene is TRBJ1-4, the V gene TRBV5-6; no clear D. Trimming left V 4 bases short and J 0 bases short, with 10 bases between. Germline V gene lookup returns CDR1 SGHDT and CDR2 YYEEEE. This CDR3 contains 15 residues. CDR3 amino acids: CASSTTGATNEKLFF. In DNA form, the CDR3 reads TGTGCCAGCAGCACCACGGGTGCAACTAATGAAAAACTGTTTTTT.

This clone was picked up one time. An end of the junction differs from the germline gene, which may be a read error. The chain couples TRBV19 to TRBJ1-2, with 7 bases matching TRBD1. Germline CDR1 reads LNHDA; CDR2 reads SQIVND (reference sequence). The length of the CDR3 is 15 residues. The CDR3 nucleotides read TGTGCCAGTAGTCCCGGACAGGAGCGTGGCTATGTCTACACCTTC. Protein sequence: CASSPGQERGYVYTF.

The rearrangement uses TRBV5-6 and TRBJ2-7; tentatively, D is TRBD2 (6 bases). Germline V gene data show CDR1 as SGHDT and CDR2 as YYEEEE. This CDR3 has 12 residues. Trimming left V 0 bases short and J 5 bases short, with 6 bases between. The CDR3 region has the DNA TGTGCCAGCAGCTTGGGACTAGACGAGCAGTACTTC. Amino acids: CASSLGLDEQYF.

The rearrangement links TRBV6-5 to TRBJ1-6; tentatively, D is TRBD1 (5 bases). The germline V and J ends were trimmed by 10 bases and 7 bases, with 20 bases remaining between them. Germline loops: CDR1 MNHEY, CDR2 SVGAGI. There are 15 residues in the CDR3. CDR3 loop: CATLPVGGGNSPLHF. The CDR3, as DNA: TGTGCCACCCTTCCTGTCGGGGGAGGAAATTCACCCCTCCACTTT.

This clone was recorded a few times. In nucleotides, the CDR3 is TGTGCCAGTAGTACCCAGGGGAGAGGAGCTTTCTTT. Its protein product is CASSTQGRGAFF. The chain employs TRBV19 and TRBJ1-1; a possible D gene is TRBD1 (6 bases). Germline V CDR1 and CDR2: LNHDA, SQIVND (reference sequence). The germline V and J ends were trimmed by 4 bases and 10 bases, with 13 bases remaining between them. The CDR3 has 12 amino acids.

The chain uses TRBV18 and TRBJ2-5; maybe TRBD2 (5 bases). V was cut by 5 bases and J by 2 bases, with 9 bases left in between. The CDR3 covers 13 residues. Per germline, CDR1 KGHSH and CDR2 LQKENI. The CDR3 nucleotides are TGTGCCAGCTCATCGGACTTACAAGAGACCCAGTACTTC. This sequence encodes CASSSDLQETQYF. The full variable domain, rest sourced from reference TRBV18 and TRBJ2-5, is NAGVMQNPRHLVRRRGQEARLRCSPMKGHSHVYWYRQLPEEGLKFMVYLQKENIIDESGMPKERFSAEFPKEGPSILRIQQVVRGDSAAYFCASSSDLQETQYFGPGTRLLVL.

The chain combines TRBV7-2 with TRBJ2-5; D may be TRBD1 (5 bases). The CDR3 covers 15 residues. V was cut by 0 bases and J by 5 bases, with 13 bases left in between. Germline V gives CDR1 SGHTA, CDR2 FQGNSA. CDR3 residues: CASSLAGQPGETQYF. DNA of the CDR3: TGTGCCAGCAGCTTAGCGGGGCAGCCAGGGGAGACCCAGTACTTC.

V is TRBV7-2 and J is TRBJ2-5, with 7 bases identical to TRBD2. Germline lookup yields CDR1 SGHTA and CDR2 FQGNSA. V was pared by 1 base and J by 3 bases, with 5 bases of the junction left unmatched. This CDR3 comprises 15 residues. CDR3 coding DNA: TGTGCCAGCAGCTTAGGACTAGCCTTCAAAGAGACCCAGTACTTC. It specifies CASSLGLAFKETQYF.

CDR3 in DNA: TGTGCCAGCAGCTTGCGGACAGTCAGCGATACGCAGTATTTT. Encoded protein: CASSLRTVSDTQYF. This chain links TRBV7-9 with TRBJ2-3, with D tentatively TRBD1 (6 bases). V gave up 3 bases and J gave up 6 bases, with 13 bases separating them. CDR1 is SEHNR and CDR2 is FQNEAQ in the germline V gene (reference sequence). The length of the CDR3 is 14 residues.

The genes are TRBV7-9 and TRBJ1-2, with D maybe TRBD1 (5 bases). Trimming left V 1 base short and J 4 bases short, with 16 bases between. CDR1 is SEHNR and CDR2 is FQNEAQ in the germline V gene (reference sequence). The CDR3 runs 16 residues. As DNA, the CDR3 is TGTGCCAGCAGCTTAGTCTTGGGGCCCCAGGGCTATGGCTACACCTTC. Translating gives CASSLVLGPQGYGYTF. Complete variable domain (other parts from reference TRBV7-9 and TRBJ1-2): DTGVSQNPRHKITKRGQNVTFRCDPISEHNRLYWYRQTLGQGPEFLTYFQNEAQLEKSRLLSDRFSAERPKGSFSTLEIQRTEQGDSAMYLCASSLVLGPQGYGYTFGSGTRLTVV.

This clone occurred once. This chain links TRBV19 with TRBJ1-2; D is unclear. Trimming removed 6 bases at V and 2 bases at J, with 10 bases between. This CDR3 has 13 amino acids. Germline-derived CDR1 and CDR2 are LNHDA and SQIVND (reference sequence). Here the CDR3 reads CASSQQVNYGYTF. CDR3 coding DNA: TGTGCCAGTAGCCAGCAGGTGAACTATGGCTACACCTTC.

This rearrangement joins TRBV10-3 to TRBJ2-7, with D maybe TRBD2 (5 bases). V lost 3 bases, J lost 3 bases, and 9 bases lay in between. Germline loops: CDR1 ENHRY, CDR2 SYGVKD. This CDR3 has 13 residues. CDR3 residues: CAISELEFYEQYF. The DNA of the CDR3 is TGTGCCATCAGTGAACTAGAATTCTACGAGCAGTACTTC.

The rearrangement links TRBV19 to TRBJ1-1; 10 bases map to TRBD1. The V gene end was trimmed by 7 bases and the J gene end by 0 bases; junction bases not matched to a gene: 8. Per germline, CDR1 LNHDA and CDR2 SQIVND (reference sequence). The CDR3 contains 16 residues. This CDR3 reads CASKVTGGVLNTEAFF. The DNA for the CDR3 is TGTGCCAGTAAAGTGACAGGGGGCGTTCTGAACACTGAAGCTTTCTTT.